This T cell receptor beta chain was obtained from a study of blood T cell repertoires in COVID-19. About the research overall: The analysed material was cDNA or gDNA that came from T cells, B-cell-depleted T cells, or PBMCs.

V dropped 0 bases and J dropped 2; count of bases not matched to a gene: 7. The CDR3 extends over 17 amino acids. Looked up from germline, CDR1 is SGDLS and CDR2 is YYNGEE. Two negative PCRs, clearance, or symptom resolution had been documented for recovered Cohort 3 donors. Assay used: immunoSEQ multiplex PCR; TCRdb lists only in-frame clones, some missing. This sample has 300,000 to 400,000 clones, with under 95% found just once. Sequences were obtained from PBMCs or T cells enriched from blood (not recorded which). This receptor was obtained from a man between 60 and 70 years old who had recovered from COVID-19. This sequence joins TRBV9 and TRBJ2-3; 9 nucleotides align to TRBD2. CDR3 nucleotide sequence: TGTGCCAGCAGCGTAGGGTTAGCGGGAGAGAACACAGATACGCAGTATTTT. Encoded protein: CASSVGLAGENTDTQYF.